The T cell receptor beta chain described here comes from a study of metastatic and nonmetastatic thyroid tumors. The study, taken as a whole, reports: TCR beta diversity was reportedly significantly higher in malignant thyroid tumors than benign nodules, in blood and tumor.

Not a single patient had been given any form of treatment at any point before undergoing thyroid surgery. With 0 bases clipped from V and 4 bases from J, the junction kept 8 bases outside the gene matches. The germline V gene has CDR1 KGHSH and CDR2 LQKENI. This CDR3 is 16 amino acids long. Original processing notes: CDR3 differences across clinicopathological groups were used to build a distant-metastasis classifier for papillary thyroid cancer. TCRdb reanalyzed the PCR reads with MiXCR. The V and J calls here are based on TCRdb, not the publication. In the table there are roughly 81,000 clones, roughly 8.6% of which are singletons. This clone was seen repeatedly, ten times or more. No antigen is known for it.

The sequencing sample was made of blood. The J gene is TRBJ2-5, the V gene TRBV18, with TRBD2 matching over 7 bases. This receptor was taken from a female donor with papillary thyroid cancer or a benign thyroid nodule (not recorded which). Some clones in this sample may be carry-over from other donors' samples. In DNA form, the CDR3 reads TGTGCCAGCTCACCACCCGCGGGGAGGGTCGGAGAGACCCAGTACTTC. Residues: CASSPPAGRVGETQYF.